What follows describes a single TCR beta chain. This sample stems from a study of blood T cell repertoires in COVID-19. From germline, CDR1 is MDHEN and CDR2 SYDVKM. V lost 7 bases and J 4 bases, leaving 13 bases between the germline ends. The CDR3 spans 13 residues. The assay was immunoSEQ multiplex PCR, and TCRdb's table has in-frame clones only and misses some. The sample consists of hundreds of thousands of clones, around 91% of them appearing once. The specimen was PBMCs or T cells enriched from blood (not recorded which). The source is a man younger than 40 who had recovered from COVID-19. The chain links TRBV28 to TRBJ1-2; weak D call: TRBD1 (6 bases). CDR3: CASKVAGAYGYTF. The CDR3, as DNA: TGTGCCAGCAAGGTAGCGGGGGCCTATGGCTACACCTTC.